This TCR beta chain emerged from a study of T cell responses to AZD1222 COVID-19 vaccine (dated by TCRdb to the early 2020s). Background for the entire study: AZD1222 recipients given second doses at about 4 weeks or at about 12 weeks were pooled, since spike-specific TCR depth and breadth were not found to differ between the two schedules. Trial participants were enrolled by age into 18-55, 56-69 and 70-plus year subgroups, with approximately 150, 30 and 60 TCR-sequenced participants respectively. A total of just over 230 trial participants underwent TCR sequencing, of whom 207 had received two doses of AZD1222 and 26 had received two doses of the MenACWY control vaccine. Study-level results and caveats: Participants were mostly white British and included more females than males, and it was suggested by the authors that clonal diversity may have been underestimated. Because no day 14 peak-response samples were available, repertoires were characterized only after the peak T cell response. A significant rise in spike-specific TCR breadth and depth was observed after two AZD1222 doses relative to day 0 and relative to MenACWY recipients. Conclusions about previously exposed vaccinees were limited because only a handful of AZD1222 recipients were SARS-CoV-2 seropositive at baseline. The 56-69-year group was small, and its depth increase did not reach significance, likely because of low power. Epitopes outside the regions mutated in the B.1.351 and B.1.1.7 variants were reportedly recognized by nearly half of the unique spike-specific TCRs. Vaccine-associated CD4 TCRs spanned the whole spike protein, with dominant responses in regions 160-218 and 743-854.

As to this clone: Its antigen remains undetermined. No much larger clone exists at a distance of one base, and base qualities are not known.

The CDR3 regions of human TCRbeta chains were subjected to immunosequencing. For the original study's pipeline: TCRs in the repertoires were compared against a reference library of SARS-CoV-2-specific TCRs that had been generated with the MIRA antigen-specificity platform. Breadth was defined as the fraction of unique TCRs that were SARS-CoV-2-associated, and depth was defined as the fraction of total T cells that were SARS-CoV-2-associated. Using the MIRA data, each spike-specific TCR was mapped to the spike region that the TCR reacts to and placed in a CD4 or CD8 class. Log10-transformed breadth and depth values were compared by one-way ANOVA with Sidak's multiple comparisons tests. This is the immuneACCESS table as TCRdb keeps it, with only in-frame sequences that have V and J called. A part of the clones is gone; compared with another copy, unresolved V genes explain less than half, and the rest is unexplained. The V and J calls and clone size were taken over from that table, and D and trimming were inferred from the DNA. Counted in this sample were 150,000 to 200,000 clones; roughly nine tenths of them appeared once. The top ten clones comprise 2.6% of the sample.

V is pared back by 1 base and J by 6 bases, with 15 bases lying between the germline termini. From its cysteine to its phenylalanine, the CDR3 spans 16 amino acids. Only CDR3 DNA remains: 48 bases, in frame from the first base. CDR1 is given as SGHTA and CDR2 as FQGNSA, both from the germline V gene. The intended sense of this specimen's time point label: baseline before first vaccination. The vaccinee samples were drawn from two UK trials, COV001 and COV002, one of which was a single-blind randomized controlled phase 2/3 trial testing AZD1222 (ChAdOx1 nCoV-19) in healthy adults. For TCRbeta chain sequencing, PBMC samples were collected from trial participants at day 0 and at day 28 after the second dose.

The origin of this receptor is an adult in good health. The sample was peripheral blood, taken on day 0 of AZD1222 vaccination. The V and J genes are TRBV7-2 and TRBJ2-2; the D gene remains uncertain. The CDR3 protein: CASSLVPSGRSGELFF. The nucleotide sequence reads TGTGCCAGCAGCTTAGTCCCTTCAGGAAGGTCCGGGGAGCTGTTTTTT.